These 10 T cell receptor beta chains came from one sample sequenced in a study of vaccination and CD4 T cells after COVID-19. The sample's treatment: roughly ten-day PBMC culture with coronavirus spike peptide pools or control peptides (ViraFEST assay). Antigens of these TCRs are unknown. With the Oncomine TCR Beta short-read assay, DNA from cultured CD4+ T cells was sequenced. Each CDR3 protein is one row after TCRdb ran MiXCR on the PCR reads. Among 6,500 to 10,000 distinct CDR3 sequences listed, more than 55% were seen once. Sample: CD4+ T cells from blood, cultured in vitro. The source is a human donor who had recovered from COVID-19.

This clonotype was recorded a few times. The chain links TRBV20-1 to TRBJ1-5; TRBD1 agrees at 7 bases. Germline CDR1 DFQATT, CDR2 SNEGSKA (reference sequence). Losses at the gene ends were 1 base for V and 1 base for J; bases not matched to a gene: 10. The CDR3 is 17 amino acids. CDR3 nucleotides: TGCAGTGCTAGAGTCCGGGCAGGGGGGGGAAGCAATCAGCCCCAGCATTTT. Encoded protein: CSARVRAGGGSNQPQHF.

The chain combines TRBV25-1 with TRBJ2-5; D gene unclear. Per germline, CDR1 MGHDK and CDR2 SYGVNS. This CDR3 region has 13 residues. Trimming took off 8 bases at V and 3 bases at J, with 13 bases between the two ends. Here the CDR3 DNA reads TGTGCCAGCCAGGTTGATGGCAAAGAGACCCAGTACTTC. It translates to CASQVDGKETQYF.

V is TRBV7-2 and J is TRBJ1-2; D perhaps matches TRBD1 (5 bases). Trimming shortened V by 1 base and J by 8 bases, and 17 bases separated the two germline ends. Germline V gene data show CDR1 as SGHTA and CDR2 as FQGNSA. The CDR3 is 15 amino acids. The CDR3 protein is CASSLGGTWGGGYTF. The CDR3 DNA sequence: TGTGCCAGCAGCTTAGGTGGGACTTGGGGAGGCGGCTACACCTTC.

The CDR3 loop is CSARDGMPSYNSPLHF. In nucleotides, the CDR3 is TGCAGTGCTAGAGACGGGATGCCCTCCTATAATTCACCCCTCCACTTT. The chain carries TRBV20-1 and TRBJ1-6; no definite D call. Germline V gene lookup returns CDR1 DFQATT and CDR2 SNEGSKA (reference sequence). The CDR3 sequence is 16 residues long. Deletions cut 0 bases from V and 0 bases from J, with 9 bases between.

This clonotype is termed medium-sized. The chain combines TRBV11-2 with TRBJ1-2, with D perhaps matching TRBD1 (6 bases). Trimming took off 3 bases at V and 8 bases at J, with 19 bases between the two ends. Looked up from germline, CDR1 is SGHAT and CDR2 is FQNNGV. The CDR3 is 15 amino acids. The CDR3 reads CASSFRVQGSFGYTF. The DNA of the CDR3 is TGTGCCAGCAGCTTTCGGGTACAGGGCTCGTTCGGCTACACCTTC.

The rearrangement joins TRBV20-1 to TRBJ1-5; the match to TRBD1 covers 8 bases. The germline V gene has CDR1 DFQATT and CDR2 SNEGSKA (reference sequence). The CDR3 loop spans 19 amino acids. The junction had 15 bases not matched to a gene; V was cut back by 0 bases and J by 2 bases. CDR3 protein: CSARDLVRQGAFGNQPQHF. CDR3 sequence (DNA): TGCAGTGCTAGAGATCTAGTAAGGCAGGGGGCTTTCGGCAATCAGCCCCAGCATTTT.

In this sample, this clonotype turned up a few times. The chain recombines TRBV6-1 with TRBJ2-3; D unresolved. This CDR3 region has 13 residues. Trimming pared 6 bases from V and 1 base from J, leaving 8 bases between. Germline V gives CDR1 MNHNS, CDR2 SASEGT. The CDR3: CASRPEGTDTQYF. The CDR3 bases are TGTGCCAGCAGACCCGAGGGCACAGATACGCAGTATTTT.

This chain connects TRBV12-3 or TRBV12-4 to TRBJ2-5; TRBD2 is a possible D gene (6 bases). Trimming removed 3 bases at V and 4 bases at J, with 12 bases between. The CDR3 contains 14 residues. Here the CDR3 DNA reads TGTGCCAGCAGTTTGGCCGGGGGAGTAGAGACCCAGTACTTC. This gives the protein CASSLAGGVETQYF.

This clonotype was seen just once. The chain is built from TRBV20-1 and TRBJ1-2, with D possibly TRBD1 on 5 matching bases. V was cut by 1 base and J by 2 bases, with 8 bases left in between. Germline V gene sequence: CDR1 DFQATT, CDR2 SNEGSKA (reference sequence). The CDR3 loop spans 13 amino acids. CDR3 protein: CSARVPGNYGYTF. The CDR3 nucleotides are TGCAGTGCTAGAGTCCCAGGGAACTATGGCTACACCTTC.

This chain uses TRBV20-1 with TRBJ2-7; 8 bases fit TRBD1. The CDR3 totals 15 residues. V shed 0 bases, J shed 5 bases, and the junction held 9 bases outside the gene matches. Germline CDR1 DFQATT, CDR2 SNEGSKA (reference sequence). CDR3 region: CSAREMTGVWDEQYF. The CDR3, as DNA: TGCAGTGCTAGAGAGATGACAGGGGTGTGGGACGAGCAGTACTTC.